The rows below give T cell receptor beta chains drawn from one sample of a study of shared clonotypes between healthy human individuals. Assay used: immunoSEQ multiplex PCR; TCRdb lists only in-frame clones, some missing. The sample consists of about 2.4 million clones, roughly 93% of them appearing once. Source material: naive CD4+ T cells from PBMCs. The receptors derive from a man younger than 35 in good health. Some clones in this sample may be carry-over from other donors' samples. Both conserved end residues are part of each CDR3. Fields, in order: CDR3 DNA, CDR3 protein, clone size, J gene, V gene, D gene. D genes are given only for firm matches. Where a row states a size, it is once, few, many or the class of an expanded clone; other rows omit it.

TGTGCCAGCAGTTTTTCCGGGGGCCGATTGAACACTGAAGCTTTCTTT CASSFSGGRLNTEAFF . TRBJ1-1 TRBV28 .
TGTGCCAGCAGTGAACCCAGGGGTGCTAATGAAAAACTGTTTTTT CASSEPRGANEKLFF . TRBJ1-4 TRBV25-1 .
TGTGCCAGCAGTTTCACAGGGGGCAGGTCTAGCGGGACTGCAAGCTCTGGGGCCAACGTCCTGACTTTC CASSFTGGRSSGTASSGANVLTF . TRBJ2-6 TRBV28 .
TGTGCCAGCAGCGCGGTTTCCGGGGGTCAGGAGACCCAGTACTTC CASSAVSGGQETQYF . TRBJ2-5 TRBV6-1 .
TGTGCCAGCCGTCCCGCTTCTGGAAACTATGGCTACACCTTC CASRPASGNYGYTF . TRBJ1-2 TRBV27 .
TGTGCCAGCAGTGACCAACTGAACACCGGGGAGCTGTTTTTT CASSDQLNTGELFF . TRBJ2-2 TRBV6-4 .
TGCGCCAGCAGCCAAGTCTCGACTAGCACAGATACGCAGTATTTT CASSQVSTSTDTQYF . TRBJ2-3 TRBV4-1 .
TGTGCCACCAGCAGGGTTCCGGGACTAGCGGGTCTCTACGAGCAGTACTTC CATSRVPGLAGLYEQYF . TRBJ2-7 TRBV15 TRBD2
TGTGCCAGCAGAGACACGTTGGGCTCTTTCGACGAGCAGTACTTC CASRDTLGSFDEQYF . TRBJ2-7 TRBV28 .
TGTGCCAGTAGGGGATTGGGAGGGACAGCCTTTGACTACACCTTC CASRGLGGTAFDYTF . TRBJ1-2 TRBV19 TRBD1
TGTGCCAGCAGCCGTGCCCTACAAGAGACCCAGTACTTC CASSRALQETQYF . TRBJ2-5 TRBV7-2 .
TGTGCCAGCAGTCGGACAGGGAGCTCCTACGAGCAGTACTTC CASSRTGSSYEQYF . TRBJ2-7 TRBV28 TRBD1
TGCGCGAGCAGCTTCCTAGCGGGAGACCCCACCGGGGAGCTGTTTTTT CASSFLAGDPTGELFF once TRBJ2-2 TRBV5-1 TRBD2
TGTGCCAGCAGCCTAGCGGGAGGTAGCACAGATACGCAGTATTTT CASSLAGGSTDTQYF . TRBJ2-3 TRBV7-9 TRBD2
TGCGCCAGCAGCTCTAGCGGTTACTCCTACGAGCAGTACTTC CASSSSGYSYEQYF . TRBJ2-7 TRBV5-1 TRBD2
TGTGCCACCGACAACCCGACTAGCGGAGCCTACGAGCAGTACTTC CATDNPTSGAYEQYF . TRBJ2-7 TRBV10-3 TRBD2
TGTGCCAGCAGCTTAGGGCCCGACAGGGGGCCGGGCAATGAGCAGTTCTTC CASSLGPDRGPGNEQFF . TRBJ2-1 TRBV7-6 TRBD1
TGTGCCAGCAGCAGCCGGGGACTAGCGCCTTTCCAAGAGACCCAGTACTTC CASSSRGLAPFQETQYF . TRBJ2-5 TRBV7-9 TRBD2
TGTGCCAGCAGCCTTACTAGCGGCTCCTACAATGAGCAGTTCTTC CASSLTSGSYNEQFF once TRBJ2-1 TRBV5-4 TRBD2
TGTGCCAGCTCAGCCGGGACTAGCGGAGCGCACAATGAGCAGTTCTTC CASSAGTSGAHNEQFF . TRBJ2-1 TRBV18 TRBD2
TGTGCCAGCACCGGGACTAGCGCCCGCAATGAGCAGTTCTTC CASTGTSARNEQFF . TRBJ2-1 TRBV2 TRBD2
TGTGCCAGCAGCTCCGCAGCGGGGGGATGGAACACTGAAGCTTTCTTT CASSSAAGGWNTEAFF . TRBJ1-1 TRBV7-9 .
TGCGCCAGCAGCTGGGACAGAGCCGTATCTGGCTACACCTTC CASSWDRAVSGYTF . TRBJ1-2 TRBV5-1 TRBD1
TGTGCCAGCAGCCCCCTAGCGGGAGGTTTGAGCACCGGGGAGCTGTTTTTT CASSPLAGGLSTGELFF . TRBJ2-2 TRBV5-4 TRBD2
TGTGCCAGCAGTTTATATCCTAGCGGGAGGGCGGGAAACATTCAGTACTTC CASSLYPSGRAGNIQYF . TRBJ2-4 TRBV27 TRBD2
TGTGCCAGCAGCTCCCGTCTCAGCTACGAGCAGTACTTC CASSSRLSYEQYF . TRBJ2-7 TRBV11-3 .
TGTGCCAGCAGTCCAGGGGCCCGGGACAGCTCTGGAAACACCATATATTTT CASSPGARDSSGNTIYF . TRBJ1-3 TRBV27 TRBD1
TGTGCCAGCAGTCCCTCCTGTCACACCTTC CASSPSCHTF . TRBJ1-2 TRBV27 .
TGTGCCAGCAGCGTTGCGGGCCATGAGCAGTTCTTC CASSVAGHEQFF . TRBJ2-1 TRBV5-4 .
TGTGCCAGCAGTTTGCGAGGGGAAAACAATGAGCAGTTCTTC CASSLRGENNEQFF . TRBJ2-1 TRBV28 .
TGCGCCAGCAGCGAGACAGGGAGGGGAGGGACCCAGTACTTC CASSETGRGGTQYF . TRBJ2-5 TRBV5-1 .
TGTGCCTGGATTCACCGCTCTGGGGCCAACGTCCTGACTTTC CAWIHRSGANVLTF . TRBJ2-6 TRBV30 .
TGTGCCAGCAGCGCAAGTGGGGGGCGCGAAGCTTTCTTT CASSASGGREAFF . TRBJ1-1 TRBV28 .
TGCGCCAGCAGCACTGGACAGGGGGTAACTCATGGCTACACCTTC CASSTGQGVTHGYTF once TRBJ1-2 TRBV5-1 TRBD1
TGTGCCAGCAGCGTATCCCCGCTTGTTGTAACTGAAGCTTTCTTT CASSVSPLVVTEAFF . TRBJ1-1 TRBV9 .
TGTGCCAGTAGTGTGACTAGCGGGTATAGATATGAGCAGTTCTTC CASSVTSGYRYEQFF . TRBJ2-1 TRBV19 TRBD2
TGTGCCAGCAGTTTCCCGGGCGGCGGACGGAAAGCTTTCTTT CASSFPGGGRKAFF . TRBJ1-1 TRBV28 .
TGCGCCAGCAGCCTGGGACTAGCGGAAAACAATGAGCAGTTCTTC CASSLGLAENNEQFF . TRBJ2-1 TRBV5-1 TRBD2
TGTGCCAGCAGCACACCCGGGGTTAACTATGGCTACACCTTC CASSTPGVNYGYTF . TRBJ1-2 TRBV25-1 .
TGTGCCAGCAGTCGGGGCATGCAGCGGGGGTCCTACGAGCAGTACTTC CASSRGMQRGSYEQYF . TRBJ2-7 TRBV5-4 TRBD2
TGTGCCAGCAGCTGGTGGAATGAGCAGTTCTTC CASSWWNEQFF once TRBJ2-1 TRBV5-8 .
TGTGCCAGCTCACCGATTGGAGGAAGAACCGGGGAGCTGTTTTTT CASSPIGGRTGELFF . TRBJ2-2 TRBV18 .
TGTGCCATCAGTGAGGGACAGGGGACATACGAGCAGTACTTC CAISEGQGTYEQYF . TRBJ2-7 TRBV10-3 TRBD1
TGTGCCAGCAGGACACTGCTCCCGAACACCGGGGAGCTGTTTTTT CASRTLLPNTGELFF . TRBJ2-2 TRBV6-5 .
TGTGCCAGCAGCTTGACAGGGCTTGTGGGAAACACCATATATTTT CASSLTGLVGNTIYF . TRBJ1-3 TRBV5-4 .
TGTGCCAGCCGCGGGTCAATTATAAGGGGCCTCTATGGCTACACCTTC CASRGSIIRGLYGYTF . TRBJ1-2 TRBV27 .
TGTGCCAGCAGTGGGCGCAGATTGAACACTGAAGCTTTCTTT CASSGRRLNTEAFF . TRBJ1-1 TRBV6-5 .
TGTGCCAGCAGTGAAGCGGGGGCCCTTAAAGCTTTCTTT CASSEAGALKAFF . TRBJ1-1 TRBV6-1 .
TGTGCCAGCAGCCAAGGTGGCAATTCCTACGAGCAGTACTTC CASSQGGNSYEQYF . TRBJ2-7 TRBV4-2 .
TGTGCCAGCAGTCAAACCACAGGGGGAAGGAACACCATATATTTT CASSQTTGGRNTIYF . TRBJ1-3 TRBV5-4 TRBD1
TGTGCCAGTAGTTACAGGAGCTCTGGAAACACCATATATTTT CASSYRSSGNTIYF . TRBJ1-3 TRBV19 .
TGCGCCAGCAGCTCGCCTAGCGGGAGCTCCTACAATGAGCAGTTCTTC CASSSPSGSSYNEQFF . TRBJ2-1 TRBV5-1 TRBD2
TGTGCCAGCAGCTTAACTAGCGGGCCGACCTACGAGCAGTACTTC CASSLTSGPTYEQYF . TRBJ2-7 TRBV6-6 TRBD2
TGTGCCAGCAGTTTTGGGACACTGAGGAGCACTGAAGCTTTCTTT CASSFGTLRSTEAFF . TRBJ1-1 TRBV28 .